The next 27 T cell receptor beta chains were all read from a single sample in a study of radiotherapy plus CTLA-4 blockade in lung cancer. Repertoires were generated with immunoSEQ multiplex PCR, while TCRdb's copy carries only in-frame clones and drops some. The sample shows roughly 110,000 clones, 70% to 85% of them seen only once. Sequencing used peripheral blood, obtained from a patient treated with radiotherapy plus ipilimumab. Receptors originate from a human donor with non-small cell lung cancer that progressed on radiotherapy plus ipilimumab. Some clones in this sample may be carry-over from other donors' samples.

The rearrangement joins TRBV11-1 to TRBJ2-3; D unclear. The CDR3 is 11 amino acids. Germline values: CDR1 SGHAT, CDR2 FQDESV (reference sequence). Trimming left V 6 bases short and J 3 bases short, with 4 bases between. The CDR3 DNA reads TGTGCCAGCAGGTCGACAGATACGCAGTATTTT. Its translation is CASRSTDTQYF.

CDR3 residues: CASSSQVELTGRSPLHF. The CDR3 DNA sequence: TGTGCCAGCAGCTCCCAGGTTGAGCTAACTGGGCGTTCACCCCTCCACTTT. The rearrangement links TRBV5-4 to TRBJ1-6; no clear D gene. The germline gives CDR1 SGHNT, CDR2 YYREEE (reference sequence). The CDR3 is 17 amino acids. Trimming shortened V by 3 bases and J by 9 bases, and 22 bases separated the two germline ends.

CDR3 protein: CASRVDRVNGYTF. For the CDR3, the DNA is TGTGCCAGCAGGGTAGACAGGGTAAACGGCTACACCTTC. The chain uses TRBV2 and TRBJ1-2; 7 nucleotides align to TRBD1. CDR1 is SNHLY, CDR2 FYNNEI, per germline. There are 13 residues in the CDR3. The trim removed 6 bases at V and 8 bases at J, leaving 9 bases unmatched.

CDR3 in DNA: TGTGCCAGCAGTGACGGCGTAAGCAGGGGGTGGGACACCGGGGAGCTGTTTTTT. Its protein product is CASSDGVSRGWDTGELFF. The chain employs TRBV25-1 and TRBJ2-2, with TRBD1 identical over 7 bases. The V gene end was trimmed by 3 bases and the J gene end by 3 bases; junction bases not matched to a gene: 13. The germline CDR1 and CDR2 sequences are MGHDK and SYGVNS. CDR3 length: 18 residues.

The genes are TRBV5-4 and TRBJ1-1; TRBD1 is a possible D gene (6 bases). The germline CDR1 and CDR2 sequences are SGHNT and YYREEE (reference sequence). This CDR3 is 15 amino acids long. Trimming cost V 1 base and J 4 bases, with 14 bases left between them. This CDR3 is CASSLNQGTSTEAFF. Here the CDR3 DNA reads TGTGCCAGCAGCTTGAATCAGGGGACGTCCACTGAAGCTTTCTTT.

The chain carries TRBV28 and TRBJ1-5; no clear D. The CDR3 totals 14 residues. V lost 3 bases and J lost 6, with 12 bases in between. Germline CDR1 and CDR2: MDHEN and SYDVKM. Written as DNA, the CDR3 is TGTGCCAGCAGTTTTTTTGGTTCAAGTCAGCCCCAGCATTTT. Translation gives CASSFFGSSQPQHF.

The gene calls are TRBV19 and TRBJ1-2; unclear D gene. Germline V gene lookup returns CDR1 LNHDA and CDR2 SQIVND (reference sequence). V lost 3 bases to trimming and J lost 3 bases, with 14 bases between them. The CDR3 has 15 residues. The CDR3 sequence: CASSISPTAYYGYTF. For the CDR3, the DNA is TGTGCCAGTAGTATCTCCCCGACGGCCTACTATGGCTACACCTTC.

This clone was detected only once. J is TRBJ2-3 and V is TRBV5-4; 11 nucleotides align to TRBD2. There are 18 residues in the CDR3. Per germline, CDR1 SGHNT and CDR2 YYREEE (reference sequence). The J segment lost 0 bases and the V segment lost 2 bases, leaving 8 bases of the junction unmatched. CDR3: CASSLTTSGASSTDTQYF. CDR3 DNA: TGTGCCAGCAGCTTAACGACTAGCGGGGCTTCTAGCACAGATACGCAGTATTTT. The full variable domain, with the rest looked up from reference TRBV5-4 and TRBJ2-3, is ETGVTQSPTHLIKTRGQQVTLRCSSQSGHNTVSWYQQALGQGPQFIFQYYREEENGRGNFPPRFSGLQFPNYSSELNVNALELDDSALYLCASSLTTSGASSTDTQYFGPGTRLTVL.

The chain recombines TRBV7-2 with TRBJ2-5; D possibly corresponds to TRBD2 (5 bases). The V end was cut by 3 bases, the J end by 2 bases, with 7 bases between. This CDR3 region has 13 residues. The germline V gene encodes CDR1 SGHTA and CDR2 FQGNSA. CDR3 sequence: CASSFRLQETQYF. The DNA of the CDR3 is TGTGCCAGCAGCTTTCGACTACAAGAGACCCAGTACTTC.

CDR3 coding DNA: TGTGCCAGCAGTCAAGAACAGGGCTTTGGAAACACCATATATTTT. This codes for CASSQEQGFGNTIYF. The J gene is TRBJ1-3, the V gene TRBV6-5, with a possible D match to TRBD1 (6 bases). CDR1 MNHEY and CDR2 SVGAGI come from the germline V gene. This CDR3 region has 15 residues. Trimming took 5 bases from V and 3 from J, leaving 14 bases between them.

The chain combines TRBV18 with TRBJ2-5; possibly TRBD2 for D (6 bases). Trimming cost V 3 bases and J 5 bases, with 10 bases left between them. Germline CDR1 KGHSH, CDR2 LQKENI. The length of the CDR3 is 13 residues. CDR3 sequence: CASSPEGWETQYF. The CDR3 nucleotides are TGTGCCAGCTCACCGGAGGGATGGGAGACCCAGTACTTC.

The gene calls are TRBV7-3 and TRBJ2-2; the D call may be TRBD1 or TRBD2 (5 bases each). The V gene lost 2 bases and the J gene lost 1 base, with 11 bases spanning the gap. The germline V gene has CDR1 SGHTA and CDR2 FQGTGA. The CDR3 totals 16 residues. CDR3 residues: CASSLSGTLNTGELFF. The CDR3 DNA sequence: TGTGCCAGCAGCTTATCCGGGACCCTGAACACCGGGGAGCTGTTTTTT.

This chain links TRBV5-4 with TRBJ2-5; tentatively, D is TRBD1 or TRBD2 (5 bases each). The J call is in doubt because the DNA end fits TRBJ2-7 better. Germline assignment: CDR1 SGHNT and CDR2 YYREEE (reference sequence). The CDR3 totals 13 residues. The CDR3 sequence: CASRPRGSYEQYF. DNA of the CDR3: TGTGCCAGCAGACCGAGGGGATCCTACGAGCAGTACTTC.

The chain recombines TRBV4-3 with TRBJ2-6; a weak D match, TRBD2 (5 bases). Trimming cost V 1 base and J 2 bases, with 12 bases left between them. The CDR3 covers 17 residues. Germline V lookup: CDR1 LGHNA, CDR2 YSLEER. CDR3 region: CASSQVIAGPGANVLTF. The CDR3 coding sequence is TGCGCCAGCAGCCAAGTGATCGCGGGTCCTGGGGCCAACGTCCTGACTTTC.

This chain uses TRBV7-9 with TRBJ1-2, with unresolved D. CDR1 and CDR2 from the germline V gene are SEHNR and FQNEAQ (reference sequence). V dropped 2 bases and J dropped 0 bases, with 7 bases sitting between them. The CDR3 runs 14 residues. In nucleotides, the CDR3 is TGTGCCAGCAGCTTAACAGAATCTAACTATGGCTACACCTTC. Amino acids: CASSLTESNYGYTF.

V gene TRBV30 combines with J gene TRBJ2-3, with 13 bases identical to TRBD2. Germline V gives CDR1 GTSNPN, CDR2 SVGIG (reference sequence). The CDR3 loop spans 15 amino acids. The V gene end was trimmed by 7 bases and the J gene end by 9 bases; junction bases not matched to a gene: 13. The CDR3, as DNA: TGTGCCTCCTCCCCCGGACTAGCGGGGGAGTCGACGCAGTATTTT. This sequence encodes CASSPGLAGESTQYF.

This clone has just one count. The rearrangement links TRBV7-3 to TRBJ2-5, with TRBD2 matching over 8 bases. The CDR3 consists of 14 residues. Germline CDR1 reads SGHTA; CDR2 reads FQGTGA. V shed 8 bases and J 1 base; nucleotides not matched to a gene: 6. The CDR3 coding sequence is TGTGCCAGCTCCCGGGGGGGCACCCAAGAGACCCAGTACTTC. This encodes CASSRGGTQETQYF.

The CDR3 here is CASSSDLTGQYF. DNA for the CDR3: TGTGCCAGCAGCTCCGACCTGACTGGCCAGTACTTC. This chain uses TRBV11-2 with TRBJ2-5; D gene unclear. The CDR3 runs 12 residues. The V end lost 4 bases, the J end lost 10 bases, and 13 bases lay between the germline ends. CDR1 SGHAT and CDR2 FQNNGV come from the germline V gene.

In regard to this clone: Other DNA sequences in this sample translate to the same CDR3. The rearrangement links TRBV18 to TRBJ1-5; D is unclear. This CDR3 contains 13 residues. The germline gives CDR1 KGHSH, CDR2 LQKENI. The V end was cut by 2 bases, the J end by 1 base, with 3 bases between. DNA for the CDR3: TGTGCCAGCTCACCATCGAGCAATCAGCCCCAGCATTTT. Its protein product is CASSPSSNQPQHF.

The chain uses TRBV7-2 and TRBJ2-7, with TRBD1 identical over 9 bases. The CDR3 runs 15 residues. The junction had 12 bases not matched to a gene; V was cut back by 5 bases and J by 7 bases. Looked up from germline, CDR1 is SGHTA and CDR2 is FQGNSA. CDR3 amino acids: CASSGTGTGMREQYF. The DNA of the CDR3 is TGTGCCAGCAGCGGAACGGGGACAGGGATGAGAGAGCAGTACTTC.

The gene calls are TRBV5-1 and TRBJ1-6; tentative D call: TRBD1 (5 bases). Germline lookup yields CDR1 SGHRS and CDR2 YFSETQ. The CDR3 runs 15 residues. With 6 bases removed from V and 7 bases from J, the gap between germline ends came to 17 bases. In DNA form, the CDR3 reads TGCGCCAGCACGGACCAGGGTTCAGGAAATTCACCCCTCCACTTT. It translates to CASTDQGSGNSPLHF.

This clone was seen only a few times. The gene calls are TRBV11-3 and TRBJ2-3; TRBD2 matches 8 bases. The CDR3 covers 15 residues. The ends lost 4 bases at V and 5 bases at J; junction bases unmatched: 8. CDR1 and CDR2 from the germline V gene are SGHNT and YENEEA. The CDR3 here is CASSSGGAEVDTQYF. The CDR3 DNA is TGTGCCAGCAGCTCCGGGGGGGCCGAGGTAGATACGCAGTATTTT.

The V call is TRBV6-1, the J call TRBJ1-5; D is ambiguous. Trimming took off 3 bases at V and 5 bases at J, with 11 bases between the two ends. The CDR3 spans 14 residues. Germline lookup yields CDR1 MNHNS and CDR2 SASEGT. The CDR3 sequence: CASSDRGLDQPQHF. The CDR3 DNA follows: TGTGCCAGCAGTGATAGAGGGTTGGATCAGCCCCAGCATTTT.

The chain joins TRBV2 to TRBJ2-1, with 11 bases fitting TRBD2. Trimming took 7 bases from V and 4 from J; bases not matched to a gene: 6. The CDR3 length is 15 residues. CDR1 SNHLY and CDR2 FYNNEI come from the germline V gene. The CDR3 bases are TGTGCCAGCACGGAACTAGCGGGGGAGTACAATGAGCAGTTCTTC. As protein: CASTELAGEYNEQFF.

The V gene is TRBV11-1, the J gene TRBJ2-2; D ambiguous. V lost 5 bases and J 0 bases, leaving 7 bases between the germline ends. Germline V gene lookup returns CDR1 SGHAT and CDR2 FQDESV (reference sequence). There are 14 residues in the CDR3. The CDR3 sequence: CASSVDSNTGELFF. CDR3 DNA sequence: TGTGCCAGCAGCGTGGATTCGAACACCGGGGAGCTGTTTTTT.

This sequence joins TRBV9 and TRBJ1-4; D not resolved. CDR3 size: 14 residues. Trimming took 3 bases from V and 5 from J, leaving 11 bases between them. CDR1 is SGDLS, CDR2 YYNGEE, per germline. The CDR3 protein is CASSARRENEKLFF. DNA for the CDR3: TGTGCCAGCAGCGCCAGACGGGAGAATGAAAAACTGTTTTTT. Combining the CDR3 with reference TRBV9 and TRBJ1-4 gives the whole variable domain DSGVTQTPKHLITATGQRVTLRCSPRSGDLSVYWYQQSLDQGLQFLIQYYNGEERAKGNILERFSAQQFPDLHSELNLSSLELGDSALYFCASSARRENEKLFFGSGTQLSVL.

V and J are TRBV7-6 and TRBJ2-7, with D perhaps TRBD1 (5 bases). Trimming removed 1 base at V and 1 base at J, with 11 bases between. Germline loops: CDR1 SGHVS, CDR2 FNYEAQ. The length of the CDR3 is 15 residues. CDR3 amino acids: CASSLVAGSSYEQYF. CDR3 nucleotide sequence: TGTGCCAGCAGCTTAGTGGCAGGGTCGTCCTACGAGCAGTACTTC.